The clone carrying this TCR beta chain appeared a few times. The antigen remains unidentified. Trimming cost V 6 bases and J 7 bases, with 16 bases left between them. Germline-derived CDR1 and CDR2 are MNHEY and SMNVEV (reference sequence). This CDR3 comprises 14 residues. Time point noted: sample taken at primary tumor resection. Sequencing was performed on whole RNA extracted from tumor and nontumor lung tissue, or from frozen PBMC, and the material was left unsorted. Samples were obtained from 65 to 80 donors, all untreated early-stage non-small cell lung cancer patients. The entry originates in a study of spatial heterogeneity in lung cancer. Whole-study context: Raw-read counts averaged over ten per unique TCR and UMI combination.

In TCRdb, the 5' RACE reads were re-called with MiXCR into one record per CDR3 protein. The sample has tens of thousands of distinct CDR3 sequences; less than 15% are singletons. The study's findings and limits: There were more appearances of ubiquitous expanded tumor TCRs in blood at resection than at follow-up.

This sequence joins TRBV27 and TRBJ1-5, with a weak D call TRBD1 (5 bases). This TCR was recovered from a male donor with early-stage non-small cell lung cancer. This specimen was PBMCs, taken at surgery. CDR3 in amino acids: CASSFRQITQPQHF. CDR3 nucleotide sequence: TGTGCCAGCAGCTTTCGACAGATTACACAGCCCCAGCATTTT.